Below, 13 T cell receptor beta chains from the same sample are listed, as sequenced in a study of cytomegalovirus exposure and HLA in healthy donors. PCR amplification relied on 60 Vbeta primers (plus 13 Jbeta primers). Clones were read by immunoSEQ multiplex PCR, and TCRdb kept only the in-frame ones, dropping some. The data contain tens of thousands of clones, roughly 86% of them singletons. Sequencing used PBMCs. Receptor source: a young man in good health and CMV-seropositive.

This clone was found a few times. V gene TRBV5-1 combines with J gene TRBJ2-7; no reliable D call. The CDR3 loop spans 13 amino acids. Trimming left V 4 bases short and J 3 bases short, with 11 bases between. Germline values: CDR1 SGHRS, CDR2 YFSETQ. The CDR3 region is CASSAQDSYEQYF. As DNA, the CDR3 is TGCGCCAGCAGCGCCCAGGATAGCTACGAGCAGTACTTC.

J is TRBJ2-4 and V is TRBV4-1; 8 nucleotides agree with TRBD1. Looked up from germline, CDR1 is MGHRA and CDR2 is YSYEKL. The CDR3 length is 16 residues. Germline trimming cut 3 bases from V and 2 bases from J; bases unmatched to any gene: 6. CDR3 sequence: CASSQPYRGTKNIQYF. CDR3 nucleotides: TGCGCCAGCAGCCAGCCCTACAGGGGGACCAAAAACATTCAGTACTTC.

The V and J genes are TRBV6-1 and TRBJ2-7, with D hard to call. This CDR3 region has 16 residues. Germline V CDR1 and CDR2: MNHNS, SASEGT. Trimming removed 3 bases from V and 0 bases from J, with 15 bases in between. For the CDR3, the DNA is TGTGCCAGCAGTGATTTTTACTCCATGAGCTCCTACGAGCAGTACTTC. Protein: CASSDFYSMSSYEQYF.

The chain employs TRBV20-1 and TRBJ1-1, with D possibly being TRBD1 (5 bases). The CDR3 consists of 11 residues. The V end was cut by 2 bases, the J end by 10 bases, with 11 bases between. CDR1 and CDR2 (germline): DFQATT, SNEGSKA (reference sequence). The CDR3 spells CSARPGGGAFF. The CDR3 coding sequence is TGCAGTGCTAGACCGGGGGGTGGAGCTTTCTTT.

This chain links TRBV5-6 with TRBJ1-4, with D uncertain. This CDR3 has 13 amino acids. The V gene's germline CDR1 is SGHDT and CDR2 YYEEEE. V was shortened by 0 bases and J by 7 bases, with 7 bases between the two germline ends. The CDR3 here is CASSLVRFEKLFF. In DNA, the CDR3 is TGTGCCAGCAGCTTGGTACGGTTTGAAAAACTGTTTTTT.

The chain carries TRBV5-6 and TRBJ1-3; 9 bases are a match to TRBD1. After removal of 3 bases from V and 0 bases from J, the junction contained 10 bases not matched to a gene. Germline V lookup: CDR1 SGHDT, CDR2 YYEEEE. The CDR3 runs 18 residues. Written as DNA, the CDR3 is TGTGCCAGCAGCTCCCCGGGACAGGGTTTGAACTCTGGAAACACCATATATTTT. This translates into CASSSPGQGLNSGNTIYF.

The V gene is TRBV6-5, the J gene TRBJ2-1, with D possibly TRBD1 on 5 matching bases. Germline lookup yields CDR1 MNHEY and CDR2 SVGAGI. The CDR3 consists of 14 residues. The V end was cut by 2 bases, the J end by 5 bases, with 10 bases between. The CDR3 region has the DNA TGTGCCAGCAGTTACAGGGGTGGCCACAATGAGCAGTTCTTC. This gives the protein CASSYRGGHNEQFF.

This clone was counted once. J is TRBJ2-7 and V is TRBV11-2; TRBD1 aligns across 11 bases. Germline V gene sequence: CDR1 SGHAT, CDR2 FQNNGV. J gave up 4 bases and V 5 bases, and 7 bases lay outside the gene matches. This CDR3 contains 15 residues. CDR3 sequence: CASSPGTGGGYEQYF. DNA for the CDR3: TGTGCCAGCAGCCCGGGGACAGGGGGGGGGTACGAGCAGTACTTC.

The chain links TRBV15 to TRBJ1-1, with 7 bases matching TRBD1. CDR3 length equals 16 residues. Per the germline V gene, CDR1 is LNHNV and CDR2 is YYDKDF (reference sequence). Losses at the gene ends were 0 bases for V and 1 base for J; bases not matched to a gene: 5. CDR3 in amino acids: CATSRDNWDRNTEAFF. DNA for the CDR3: TGTGCCACCAGCAGAGATAATTGGGACAGGAACACTGAAGCTTTCTTT.

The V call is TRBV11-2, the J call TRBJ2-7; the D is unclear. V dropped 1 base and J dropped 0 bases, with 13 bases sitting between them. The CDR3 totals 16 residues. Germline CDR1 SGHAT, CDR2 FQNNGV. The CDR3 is CASSLGRQAISYEQYF. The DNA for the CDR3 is TGTGCCAGCAGCTTAGGACGCCAGGCTATCTCCTACGAGCAGTACTTC.

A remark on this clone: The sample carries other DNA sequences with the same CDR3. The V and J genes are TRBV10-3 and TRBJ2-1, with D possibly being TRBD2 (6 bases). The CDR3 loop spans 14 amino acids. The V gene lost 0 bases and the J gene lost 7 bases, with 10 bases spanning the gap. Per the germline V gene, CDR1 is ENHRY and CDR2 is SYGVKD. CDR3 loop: CAISESELANEQFF. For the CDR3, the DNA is TGTGCCATCAGTGAGTCGGAGCTAGCGAATGAGCAGTTCTTC.

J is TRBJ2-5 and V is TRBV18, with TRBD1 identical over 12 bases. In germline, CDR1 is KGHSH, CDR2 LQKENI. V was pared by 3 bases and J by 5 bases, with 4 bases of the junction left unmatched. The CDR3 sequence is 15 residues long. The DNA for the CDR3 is TGTGCCAGCTCACCGGGGGACAGGGGGCGTGAGACCCAGTACTTC. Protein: CASSPGDRGRETQYF.

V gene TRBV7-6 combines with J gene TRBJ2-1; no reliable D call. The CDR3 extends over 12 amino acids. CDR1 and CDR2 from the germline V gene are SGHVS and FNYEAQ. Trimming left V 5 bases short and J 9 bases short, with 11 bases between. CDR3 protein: CASSPRLGEQFF. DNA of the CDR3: TGTGCCAGCAGCCCTAGGCTGGGTGAGCAGTTCTTC.